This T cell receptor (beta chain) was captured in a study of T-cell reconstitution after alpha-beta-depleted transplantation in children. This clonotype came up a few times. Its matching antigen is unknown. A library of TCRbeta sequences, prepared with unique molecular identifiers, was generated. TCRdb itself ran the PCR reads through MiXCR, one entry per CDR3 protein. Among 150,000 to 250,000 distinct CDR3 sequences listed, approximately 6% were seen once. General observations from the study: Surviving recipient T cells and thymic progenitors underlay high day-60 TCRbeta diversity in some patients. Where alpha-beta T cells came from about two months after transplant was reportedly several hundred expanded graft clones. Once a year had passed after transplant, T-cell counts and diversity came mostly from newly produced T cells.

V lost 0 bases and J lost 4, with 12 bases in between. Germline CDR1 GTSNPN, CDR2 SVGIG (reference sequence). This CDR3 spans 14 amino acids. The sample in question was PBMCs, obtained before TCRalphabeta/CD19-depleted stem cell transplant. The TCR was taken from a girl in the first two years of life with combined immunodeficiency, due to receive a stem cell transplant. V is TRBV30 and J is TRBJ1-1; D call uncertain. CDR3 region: CAWSVYGDFTEAFF. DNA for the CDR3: TGTGCCTGGAGTGTTTACGGGGATTTCACTGAAGCTTTCTTT.